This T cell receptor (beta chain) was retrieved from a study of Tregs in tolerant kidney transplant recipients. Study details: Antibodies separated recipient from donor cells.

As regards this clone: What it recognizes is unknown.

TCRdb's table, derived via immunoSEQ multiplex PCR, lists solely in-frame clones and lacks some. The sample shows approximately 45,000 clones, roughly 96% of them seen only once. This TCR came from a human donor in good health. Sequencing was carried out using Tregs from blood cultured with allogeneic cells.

Written as DNA, the CDR3 is TGCGCCAGCAGCTTGGGGACAGGGGTCTCTGGGGCCAACGTCCTGACTTTC. Protein sequence: CASSLGTGVSGANVLTF. V gene TRBV5-1 combines with J gene TRBJ2-6; 9 bases line up with TRBD1. The V segment lost 0 bases and the J segment 0 bases; nucleotides outside the gene matches: 1. This CDR3 spans 17 amino acids. Germline CDR1 is SGHRS and CDR2 is YFSETQ.